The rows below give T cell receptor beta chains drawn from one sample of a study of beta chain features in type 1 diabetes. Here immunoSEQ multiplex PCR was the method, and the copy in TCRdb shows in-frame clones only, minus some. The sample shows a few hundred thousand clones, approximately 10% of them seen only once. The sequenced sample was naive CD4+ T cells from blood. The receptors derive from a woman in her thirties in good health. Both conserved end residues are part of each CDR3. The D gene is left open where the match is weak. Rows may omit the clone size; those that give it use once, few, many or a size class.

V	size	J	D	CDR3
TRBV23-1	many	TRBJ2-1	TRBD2	CASRYLKRETSYNEQFF
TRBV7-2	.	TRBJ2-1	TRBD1	CASSLTGVINEQFF
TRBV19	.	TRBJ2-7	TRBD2	CASSILRSGSKSYEQYF
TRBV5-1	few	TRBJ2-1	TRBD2	CASSLGTSGSYNEQFF
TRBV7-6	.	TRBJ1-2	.	CASSPSRNYGYTF
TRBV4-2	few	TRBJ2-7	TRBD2	CASSQDLGTSGLTYEQYF
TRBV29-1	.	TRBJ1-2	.	CSAKGTPNYGYTF
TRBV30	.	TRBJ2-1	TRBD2	CAWSGLAGYNEQFF
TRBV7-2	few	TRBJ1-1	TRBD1	CASSLRDSTEAFF
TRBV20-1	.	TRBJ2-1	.	CSARDFDEQFF
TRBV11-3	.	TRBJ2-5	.	CASSLGSQETQYF
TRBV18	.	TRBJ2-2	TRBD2	CASSPSGLADVTGELFF
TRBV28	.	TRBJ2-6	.	CASSFARAGANVLTF
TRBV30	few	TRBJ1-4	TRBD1	CAWSEGASEKLFF
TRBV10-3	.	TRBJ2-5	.	CAISDSRRETQYF
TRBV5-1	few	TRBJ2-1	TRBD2	CASSLVLAGGAEQFF
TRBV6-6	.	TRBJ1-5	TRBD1	CASSYRTGDINQPQHF
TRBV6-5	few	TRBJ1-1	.	CASSYSSRADTEAFF
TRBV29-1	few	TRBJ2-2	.	CSAGPSGALDTGELFF
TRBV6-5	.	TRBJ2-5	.	CASSYGTSQETQYF
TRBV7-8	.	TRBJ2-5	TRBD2	CASSLSLALLAGQYF
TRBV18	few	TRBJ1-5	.	CASSPSTTGDSNQPQHF
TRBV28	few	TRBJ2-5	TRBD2	CASSRGASGMRETQYF
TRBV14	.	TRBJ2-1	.	CATRLREQFF